A single sample gave rise to the 2 T cell receptor beta chains below, sequenced in a study of blood T cell repertoires in COVID-19 (dated by TCRdb to between 2020 and 2021). Libraries were prepared through the immunoSEQ multiplex PCR assay. Held by TCRdb, this immuneACCESS table contains in-frame sequences only and omits some clones. Under half of the omission traces to an unresolved V gene where checked; the cause of the rest is unknown. Across this sample there are about 210,000 clones, with about 91% seen only once. The ten biggest clones cover 1.2% of the sample. The sequenced material came from peripheral blood. All receptors come from a man younger than 40 with acute or convalescent COVID-19.

V and J are TRBV30 and TRBJ1-5; perhaps TRBD1 as D (5 bases). This CDR3 contains 14 residues. The germline CDR1 and CDR2 sequences are GTSNPN and SVGIG (reference sequence). Trimming left V 2 bases short and J 3 bases short, with 11 bases between. In DNA, the CDR3 is TGTGCCTGGAGTACAGCAGGGAACAATCAGCCCCAGCATTTT. Translated: CAWSTAGNNQPQHF.

This clone was recorded once. The V call is TRBV3-1 (or the pseudogene TRBV3-2), the J call TRBJ1-2; unclear D gene. The CDR3 is 13 residues long. Germline V gene data show CDR1 as LGHDT and CDR2 as YNNKEL (reference sequence). V dropped 4 bases and J dropped 2 bases, with 8 bases sitting between them. CDR3 loop: CASSPAENYGYTF. The CDR3 nucleotides read TGTGCCAGCAGCCCCGCGGAAAACTATGGCTACACCTTC.